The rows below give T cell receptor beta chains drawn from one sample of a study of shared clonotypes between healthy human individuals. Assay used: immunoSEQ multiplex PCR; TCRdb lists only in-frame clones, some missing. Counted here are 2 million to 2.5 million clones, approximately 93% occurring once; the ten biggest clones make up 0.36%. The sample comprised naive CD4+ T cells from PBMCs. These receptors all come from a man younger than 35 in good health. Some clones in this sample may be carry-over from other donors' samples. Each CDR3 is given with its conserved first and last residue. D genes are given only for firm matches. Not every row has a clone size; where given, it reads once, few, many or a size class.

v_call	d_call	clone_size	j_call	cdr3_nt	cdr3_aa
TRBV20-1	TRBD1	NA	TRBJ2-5	TGCAGTGCTACTCGACAGGGAGAGTACTTC	CSATRQGEYF
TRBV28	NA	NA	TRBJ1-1	TGTGCCAGCAGTCCTCAGGGGAAGGGCACTGAAGCTTTCTTT	CASSPQGKGTEAFF
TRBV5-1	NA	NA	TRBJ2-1	TGCGCCAGCAGGATTGTGAGCTCCTACAATGAGCAGTTCTTC	CASRIVSSYNEQFF
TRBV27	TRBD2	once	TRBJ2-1	TGTGCCAGCAGTCGTACCGGGACTAGCGGGAGGGCCGGTAATGAGCAGTTCTTC	CASSRTGTSGRAGNEQFF
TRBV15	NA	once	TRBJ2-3	TGTGCCACCAGTGAAGGGGGCACAGATACGCAGTATTTT	CATSEGGTDTQYF
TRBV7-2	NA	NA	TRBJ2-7	TGTGCCAGCAGCGAGGGGAGCCGGGTGCACCACGAGCAGTACTTC	CASSEGSRVHHEQYF
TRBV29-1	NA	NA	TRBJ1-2	TGCAGCGGGTTACGGGACGGCACGGGGTCTTCTGGCTACACCTTC	CSGLRDGTGSSGYTF
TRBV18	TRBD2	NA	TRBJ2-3	TGTGCCAGCTCACCACCTAGACTAGCGGGATCAGATACGCAGTATTTT	CASSPPRLAGSDTQYF
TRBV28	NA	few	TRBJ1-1	TGTGCCAGCAGCGGACAGACCGTCAACACTGAAGCTTTCTTT	CASSGQTVNTEAFF
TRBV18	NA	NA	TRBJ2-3	TGTGCCAGCTCACCACACCCCCAGGCAGATACGCAGTATTTT	CASSPHPQADTQYF
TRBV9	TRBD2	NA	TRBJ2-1	TGTGCCAGCAGCGTAGTTAGCGGGAGTGATGAGCAGTTCTTC	CASSVVSGSDEQFF